This is a list of T cell receptor beta chains from one sample in a study of OX40 agonist ivuxolimab in advanced cancers. Generated by immunoSEQ multiplex PCR, the TCRdb table keeps only in-frame clones and is missing some. The repertoire holds 50,000 to 70,000 clones, with around 85% as singletons. The input for sequencing was CD4+ or CD8+ T cells sorted from blood, taken in a trial of the OX40 agonist ivuxolimab. These receptors originate from an adult with an advanced solid tumor such as melanoma, head and neck, liver or kidney cancer. The conserved cysteine and the conserved F or W are not part of the CDR3 here.

V: TRBV6-1
J: TRBJ1-1
CDR3: ASKENTEAF

V: TRBV4-1
J: TRBJ1-4
CDR3: AIRGGNRTNEKLF

V: TRBV21-1
J: TRBJ2-3
CDR3: ASSNERGGDTQY

V: TRBV19
J: TRBJ1-6
CDR3: ASSSTGAVWPLH

V: TRBV19
J: TRBJ1-1
CDR3: ASSKWDGAPEAF

V: TRBV6-5
J: TRBJ1-2
CDR3: ASSYSIGGYGYT

V: TRBV5-6
J: TRBJ1-3
CDR3: ASSPAGTRKGAIY

V: TRBV6-5
J: TRBJ2-1
CDR3: ASNLRGGHEQF

V: TRBV9
J: TRBJ2-3
CDR3: ASSEGQGVGTDTQY

V: TRBV4-2
J: TRBJ2-5
CDR3: ASSQEGAWEQY

V: TRBV27
J: TRBJ1-2
CDR3: ASSTLYGGRYGYT

V: TRBV6-5
J: TRBJ2-7
CDR3: ASSPRGATYEQY

V: TRBV19
J: TRBJ2-1
CDR3: ASSPFGGTGSNEQF

V: TRBV23-1
J: TRBJ2-5
CDR3: ASGRQGQEETQY

V: TRBV6-5
J: TRBJ2-7
CDR3: ASRYGLATSYEQY

V: TRBV11-3
J: TRBJ2-1
CDR3: ASTPGRSYNEQF

V: TRBV27
J: TRBJ2-2
CDR3: ASSTHREVELF

V: TRBV6-1
J: TRBJ2-1
CDR3: ASSESSGSFYNEQF

V: TRBV5-1
J: TRBJ2-5
CDR3: ASSLGTPRETQY

V: TRBV5-1
J: TRBJ1-1
CDR3: ASHKGSVNTEAF

V: TRBV2
J: TRBJ1-4
CDR3: ASSVTWGQGEKLF

V: TRBV4-2
J: TRBJ2-2
CDR3: ASSQVLGQPTGELF

V: TRBV4-1
J: TRBJ2-3
CDR3: ASSQGGPTDTQY

V: TRBV30
J: TRBJ2-7
CDR3: AWSAPRGASSYEQY

V: TRBV7-9
J: TRBJ2-3
CDR3: ASSSPGDSGTQY

V: TRBV11-3
J: TRBJ2-7
CDR3: ASSSNRGSYEQY

V: TRBV7-3
J: TRBJ1-1
CDR3: ASRLTGGENTEAF

V: TRBV27
J: TRBJ1-6
CDR3: ASSLLGSPLH

V: TRBV10-3
J: TRBJ2-3
CDR3: AISEPLDSWSTDTQY

V: TRBV6-1
J: TRBJ2-3
CDR3: ASGRVDTQY

V: TRBV9
J: TRBJ1-2
CDR3: ASSSRPGRGNGYT